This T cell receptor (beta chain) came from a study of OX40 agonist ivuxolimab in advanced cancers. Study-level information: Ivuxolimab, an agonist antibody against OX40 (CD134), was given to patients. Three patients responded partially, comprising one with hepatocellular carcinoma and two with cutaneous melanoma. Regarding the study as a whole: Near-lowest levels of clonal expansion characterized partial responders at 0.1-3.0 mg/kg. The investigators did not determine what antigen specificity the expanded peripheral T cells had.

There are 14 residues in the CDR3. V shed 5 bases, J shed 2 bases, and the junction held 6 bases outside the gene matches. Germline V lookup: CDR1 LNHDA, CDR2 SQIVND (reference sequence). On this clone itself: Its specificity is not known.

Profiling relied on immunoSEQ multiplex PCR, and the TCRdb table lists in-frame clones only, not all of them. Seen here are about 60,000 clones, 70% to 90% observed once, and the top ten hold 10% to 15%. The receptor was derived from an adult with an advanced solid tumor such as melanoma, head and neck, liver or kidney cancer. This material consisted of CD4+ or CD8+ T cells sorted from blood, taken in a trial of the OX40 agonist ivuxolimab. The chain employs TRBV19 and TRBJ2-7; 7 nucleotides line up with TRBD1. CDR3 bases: TGTGCCAGTAGTCGTCGACAGGGAACCTACGAGCAGTACTTC. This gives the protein CASSRRQGTYEQYF.